These T cell receptor beta chains were read from a single sample in a study of T cells in Graves' hyperthyroidism and ophthalmopathy. Using its own MiXCR run on the multiplex PCR reads, TCRdb lists one record per CDR3 protein. In the table there are roughly 500,000 distinct CDR3 sequences, 46% of which are singletons. The source material was peripheral blood or thyroid tissue (not recorded which). The source of these receptors is an adult woman with Graves' disease, either hyperthyroidism or ophthalmopathy (not recorded which). CDR3s include the opening cysteine and the closing phenylalanine or tryptophan. D genes are given only for firm matches. Where a row states a size, it is once, few, many or the class of an expanded clone; other rows omit it.

CDR3 DNA	CDR3 protein	D gene	V gene	J gene	clone size
TGCGCCAGCAGCTGGACAGGGAGTCGTAACACTGAAGCTTTCTTT	CASSWTGSRNTEAFF	TRBD1	TRBV5-1	TRBJ1-1	NA
TGTGCCAGCAGAAGCCAAGAGACCCAGTACTTC	CASRSQETQYF	NA	TRBV2	TRBJ2-5	many
TGTGCCACCAGCAGCACAGGGTGTTACGAGCAGTACTTC	CATSSTGCYEQYF	NA	TRBV15	TRBJ2-7	many
TGTGCTAGCAAGGGTTCCGGGGCCAACGTCCTGACTTTC	CASKGSGANVLTF	NA	TRBV2	TRBJ2-6	NA
TGTGCCAGCAGCTTTCCCCGGGGGGGGGGCCTCGAGCAGTACTTC	CASSFPRGGGLEQYF	TRBD2	TRBV11-2	TRBJ2-7	many
TGTGCCAGCGGATTAGGGACTACCTACGAGCAGTACTTC	CASGLGTTYEQYF	TRBD2	TRBV28	TRBJ2-7	few
TGCAGTGCTAGTGCGGACAGGGGGAAGAGAGAGACCCAGTACTTC	CSASADRGKRETQYF	TRBD1	TRBV20-1	TRBJ2-5	once
TGTGCCAGCAGTGAGACCCGAAACACCATATATTTT	CASSETRNTIYF	NA	TRBV25-1	TRBJ1-3	few
TGTGCCAGCAGCTTTAGGGACGGTCCTAACTATGGCTACACCTTC	CASSFRDGPNYGYTF	NA	TRBV9	TRBJ1-2	many
TGTGCCAGCAGCTTTTTAGCCCGACAGTACAATCAGCCCCAGCATTTT	CASSFLARQYNQPQHF	NA	TRBV7-2	TRBJ1-5	many
TGTGCCAGCAGTTCCCAAACACCGAGGACGCAAGAAGCTTTCTTT	CASSSQTPRTQEAFF	NA	TRBV28	TRBJ1-1	many
TGTGCCAGCAGCTTAGAAGGCGGCCGCTCCTACGAGCAGTACTTC	CASSLEGGRSYEQYF	NA	TRBV7-6	TRBJ2-7	few
TGTGCCATCAGTGAGGTTGGGCGTTCAACTAATGAAAAACTGTTTTTT	CAISEVGRSTNEKLFF	NA	TRBV10-3	TRBJ1-4	few
TGTGCCATCCCGGCGGGGGGCACTGAAGCTTTCTTT	CAIPAGGTEAFF	NA	TRBV10-3	TRBJ1-1	few
TGTGCCAGCAGCCAATTTAATTCGGGACGGAGTAATGAAAAACTGTTTTTT	CASSQFNSGRSNEKLFF	NA	TRBV16	TRBJ1-4	few
TGCGCCAGCAGCTCCGGGCAGGGGAGCGGGTACGAGCAGTACTTC	CASSSGQGSGYEQYF	NA	TRBV5-1	TRBJ2-7	NA
TGTGCCAGCAGTCTGTCGGGACTGCCGGGGACTGGCTACACCTTC	CASSLSGLPGTGYTF	NA	TRBV27	TRBJ1-2	few
TGTGCCATCAACGCTGCAGGGGCCTACGAGCAGTACTTC	CAINAAGAYEQYF	NA	TRBV10-3	TRBJ2-7	NA
TGCAGCGTTGCCCGGTCATCTGGGGCCAACGTCCTGACTTTC	CSVARSSGANVLTF	NA	TRBV29-1	TRBJ2-6	few
TGTGCCTGGAGTGTACTACAGCCCGCTAACTATGGCTACACCTTC	CAWSVLQPANYGYTF	NA	TRBV30	TRBJ1-2	many
TGTGCTAGTGCCCTACTCCGGGACTTCACGGGGCAGTACTTC	CASALLRDFTGQYF	NA	TRBV12-3/TRBV12-4	TRBJ2-7	NA
TGTGCCAGCAGCTTAGGGTACATGGGGCAGAACACTGAAGCTTTCTTT	CASSLGYMGQNTEAFF	NA	TRBV13	TRBJ1-1	NA
TGTGCCAGCAGTGAAGCAGCGAGTAGTGTCACCGGGGAGCTGTTTTTT	CASSEAASSVTGELFF	NA	TRBV2	TRBJ2-2	many
TGTGCCATCAGCAGAGGGCTGGACACTGAAGCTTTCTTT	CAISRGLDTEAFF	NA	TRBV10-3	TRBJ1-1	NA
TGTGCCAGCAGCTGGACAGGGGGTCGGGAGACCCAGTACTTC	CASSWTGGRETQYF	TRBD1	TRBV12-3/TRBV12-4	TRBJ2-5	NA
TGTGCCAGCAGCCCTAAAGGAGGGGCGGAAGATACGCAGTATTTT	CASSPKGGAEDTQYF	NA	TRBV7-3	TRBJ2-3	many
TGTGCCAGTAGTGGGAGGACAGGGCTCAATCAGCCCCAGCATTTT	CASSGRTGLNQPQHF	TRBD1	TRBV19	TRBJ1-5	NA
TGCAGTGCTATAATGAGGGGGAACTCCTATGGCTACACCTTC	CSAIMRGNSYGYTF	NA	TRBV20-1	TRBJ1-2	NA
TGTGCCAGCAGCTCCTTGCGCGGGAGGACCGATTACGAGCAGTACTTC	CASSSLRGRTDYEQYF	TRBD2	TRBV7-9	TRBJ2-7	many
TGCAGCGTTGAAGATAGCGGCAGACCCAATCAGCCCCAGCATTTT	CSVEDSGRPNQPQHF	NA	TRBV29-1	TRBJ1-5	many
TGTGCCAGCAGCGCAGGCCTGGACAGCAAGTATGGCTACACCTTC	CASSAGLDSKYGYTF	NA	TRBV9	TRBJ1-2	NA
TGCAGTGCTAGAGAGGAACTAAACTCCTACGAGCAGTACTTC	CSAREELNSYEQYF	NA	TRBV20-1	TRBJ2-7	many
TGTGCCAGCAGTCCTCTACAGGGGGCGTACGAGCAGTACTTC	CASSPLQGAYEQYF	TRBD1	TRBV12-3/TRBV12-4	TRBJ2-7	few
TGTGCCAGCAGTCTCGGACAGGGCGCTGAAGCTTTCTTT	CASSLGQGAEAFF	TRBD1	TRBV27	TRBJ1-1	many
TGTGCCTCCCATGTGATAAACTATGGCTACACCTTC	CASHVINYGYTF	NA	TRBV5-6	TRBJ1-2	NA
TGTGCCGGGAGGGGCAGCCTGAACACTGAAGCTTTCTTT	CAGRGSLNTEAFF	NA	TRBV30	TRBJ1-1	many
TGTGCCATCAGTGGTAGGGAAGGAGACACTGAAGCTTTCTTT	CAISGREGDTEAFF	NA	TRBV10-3	TRBJ1-1	NA
TGTGCCAGCAGCTTATCAGACAGCTCCTACGAGCAGTACTTC	CASSLSDSSYEQYF	NA	TRBV7-9	TRBJ2-7	few
TGTGCCAGCAGCCGCAAAATGACAGCGAACACTGAAGCTTTCTTT	CASSRKMTANTEAFF	NA	TRBV7-9	TRBJ1-1	NA
TGTGCCAGCAGTCCGGGTGAGGGGGCTTTC	CASSPGEGAF	NA	TRBV7-9	TRBJ2-6	NA
TGTGCCAGCAGCCCCCCTGGGGGCAAGGCCGGGGAGCTGTTTTTT	CASSPPGGKAGELFF	NA	TRBV7-9	TRBJ2-2	NA
TGTGCCACCAGTGATCCAAGCGGGAGGGCCGGGGAGCTGTTTTTT	CATSDPSGRAGELFF	TRBD2	TRBV24-1	TRBJ2-2	NA
TGTGCTAGCGTACCGGTGACAGGGCACACTGTAGCTTTCTTT	CASVPVTGHTVAFF	TRBD1	TRBV2	TRBJ1-1	NA